These T cell receptor beta chains were read from a single sample in a study of neurological immune-mediated disorders. TCRdb analysed the 5' RACE reads with MiXCR anew, one entry per CDR3 protein. The sample shows 19,000 or so distinct CDR3 sequences, around 15% of them seen only once. The sequencing input was CD4+ T cells from blood. These TCRs come from a woman aged 55-70 years with HTLV-1-associated myelopathy (HAM/TSP). CDR3s include the opening cysteine and the closing phenylalanine or tryptophan. D genes are given only for firm matches. Clone sizes are given selectively: once, few, many, or a class where the clone is expanded.

j_call: TRBJ2-7
v_call: TRBV20-1
d_call: -
clone_size: -
cdr3_nt: TGCAGTGCCCGGTACCGGGAGCAGTACTTC
cdr3_aa: CSARYREQYF

j_call: TRBJ2-1
v_call: TRBV20-1
d_call: TRBD2
clone_size: medium-sized
cdr3_nt: TGCAGTGCTAGGAAAGAAGCGGGAGTGGTCTATGAGCAGTTCTTC
cdr3_aa: CSARKEAGVVYEQFF

j_call: TRBJ1-1
v_call: TRBV12-3/TRBV12-4
d_call: -
clone_size: many
cdr3_nt: TGTGCCAGCAGTCTAGTAGGGGACGGCTTGGACACTGAAGCTTTCTTT
cdr3_aa: CASSLVGDGLDTEAFF

j_call: TRBJ2-1
v_call: TRBV6-6
d_call: TRBD1
clone_size: many
cdr3_nt: TGTGCCAGTACTAATTTGTACCGGGACAGCGGTAGCAATGAGCAGTTCTTC
cdr3_aa: CASTNLYRDSGSNEQFF

j_call: TRBJ2-1
v_call: TRBV3-1
d_call: TRBD2
clone_size: many
cdr3_nt: TGTGCCAGCAGCCAACAGGGACTAGCGGGGGACTACAATGAGCAGTTCTTC
cdr3_aa: CASSQQGLAGDYNEQFF

j_call: TRBJ1-6
v_call: TRBV20-1
d_call: TRBD1
clone_size: medium-sized
cdr3_nt: TGCAGTGCTAGTTATGGGGGACAGGGGAATTCACCCCTCCACTTT
cdr3_aa: CSASYGGQGNSPLHF

j_call: TRBJ1-2
v_call: TRBV5-4
d_call: TRBD1
clone_size: many
cdr3_nt: TGTGCCAGCAGCCCCGGGACAGGGAGTAACTATGGCTACACCTTC
cdr3_aa: CASSPGTGSNYGYTF

j_call: TRBJ2-1
v_call: TRBV7-2
d_call: -
clone_size: few
cdr3_nt: TGTGCCAGCAGCTTAGCGGTCCTCGCCTCATACAATGAGCAGTTCTTC
cdr3_aa: CASSLAVLASYNEQFF

j_call: TRBJ2-4
v_call: TRBV6-5
d_call: -
clone_size: many
cdr3_nt: TGTGCCAGCAGTTACTCGGGCCTCCAGGGCAGCCCAAGGTTGTACTTC
cdr3_aa: CASSYSGLQGSPRLYF

j_call: TRBJ1-2
v_call: TRBV5-1
d_call: -
clone_size: -
cdr3_nt: -
cdr3_aa: CASSFYICSAAPANYGYTF

j_call: TRBJ2-7
v_call: TRBV10-3
d_call: TRBD1
clone_size: many
cdr3_nt: TGTGCCATCGGGGGACAGACCTCCTACGAGCAGTACTTC
cdr3_aa: CAIGGQTSYEQYF

j_call: TRBJ2-1
v_call: TRBV11-2
d_call: TRBD1
clone_size: many
cdr3_nt: TGTGCCAGCAGAGGGGGCGGGGAGCAGTTCTTC
cdr3_aa: CASRGGGEQFF

j_call: TRBJ2-3
v_call: TRBV20-1
d_call: -
clone_size: many
cdr3_nt: TGCAGTGCGGCTCGGGCCGGCACAGATACGCAGTATTTT
cdr3_aa: CSAARAGTDTQYF

j_call: TRBJ2-2
v_call: TRBV3-1
d_call: TRBD2
clone_size: -
cdr3_nt: TGTGCCAGCAGCCCTAGCGGGGGGTCCGGGGAGCTGTTTTTT
cdr3_aa: CASSPSGGSGELFF

j_call: TRBJ2-3
v_call: TRBV20-1
d_call: TRBD2
clone_size: many
cdr3_nt: TGCAGTGCTCTTATTGCTAGCGGGGGGAGGGATACGCAGTATTTT
cdr3_aa: CSALIASGGRDTQYF

j_call: TRBJ2-7
v_call: TRBV12-3/TRBV12-4
d_call: TRBD2
clone_size: many
cdr3_nt: TGTGCCAGCAGTTATACTAGCGGAAGCTCCTACGAGCAGTACTTC
cdr3_aa: CASSYTSGSSYEQYF

j_call: TRBJ2-5
v_call: TRBV20-1
d_call: -
clone_size: many
cdr3_nt: TGCAGTGCTATCCCCGGGACGTGGGGAGAGACCCAGTACTTC
cdr3_aa: CSAIPGTWGETQYF

j_call: TRBJ1-5
v_call: TRBV12-3/TRBV12-4
d_call: -
clone_size: many
cdr3_nt: TGTGCCAGCAGTCAACAGGGTTACAATCAGCCCCAGCATTTT
cdr3_aa: CASSQQGYNQPQHF

j_call: TRBJ2-7
v_call: TRBV20-1
d_call: -
clone_size: -
cdr3_nt: TGCAGTGCTAGATCTACGTGCCAAGGGCAGTACTTC
cdr3_aa: CSARSTCQGQYF

j_call: TRBJ2-1
v_call: TRBV27
d_call: -
clone_size: many
cdr3_nt: TGTGCCAGCAGTTTTGGGGGGATGCCTTACAATGAGCAGTTCTTC
cdr3_aa: CASSFGGMPYNEQFF

j_call: TRBJ1-1
v_call: TRBV12-3/TRBV12-4
d_call: -
clone_size: -
cdr3_nt: TGTGCCAGCAGTCTGGCGGGTTTTTCGACTGAAGCTTTCTTT
cdr3_aa: CASSLAGFSTEAFF

j_call: TRBJ2-3
v_call: TRBV7-2
d_call: TRBD2
clone_size: many
cdr3_nt: TGTGCCAGCAGCTTAGGACTAGCGGCAGATACGCAGTATTTT
cdr3_aa: CASSLGLAADTQYF

j_call: TRBJ2-7
v_call: TRBV7-2
d_call: -
clone_size: many
cdr3_nt: TGTGCCAGCAGCTTGGGGGGCGCAGCAAAGGGGTACGAGCAGTACTTC
cdr3_aa: CASSLGGAAKGYEQYF

j_call: TRBJ2-3
v_call: TRBV20-1
d_call: -
clone_size: medium-sized
cdr3_nt: TGCAGTGCTAGTATTGGCGGAGGGGGATCAGATACGCAGTATTTT
cdr3_aa: CSASIGGGGSDTQYF

j_call: TRBJ2-2
v_call: TRBV5-1
d_call: TRBD1
clone_size: many
cdr3_nt: TGCGCCAGCAGCTTGGGACAGGGAATGAACACCGGGGAGCTGTTTTTT
cdr3_aa: CASSLGQGMNTGELFF

j_call: TRBJ2-7
v_call: TRBV27
d_call: TRBD1
clone_size: many
cdr3_nt: TGTGCCAGCCGGGACAGGGAATACGAGCAGTACTTC
cdr3_aa: CASRDREYEQYF

j_call: TRBJ2-3
v_call: TRBV20-1
d_call: TRBD1
clone_size: many
cdr3_nt: TGCAGTGCCATCGCGGGACAGGGGTTAGATACGCAGTATTTT
cdr3_aa: CSAIAGQGLDTQYF

j_call: TRBJ2-3
v_call: TRBV7-7
d_call: -
clone_size: many
cdr3_nt: TGTGCCAGCAGGCCGTACGGGGGCGGCACAGATACGCAGTATTTT
cdr3_aa: CASRPYGGGTDTQYF